This TCR beta chain was retrieved from a study of CD8 T cells in ankylosing spondylitis. Between the trimmed V and J ends, which lost 4 bases and 1 base, there was a span of 14 bases. This CDR3 is 15 amino acids long. Germline V gene data show CDR1 as SGHRS and CDR2 as YFSETQ. TCRdb recomputed calls from the 5' RACE reads with MiXCR, one row per CDR3 protein. Of roughly 200,000 distinct CDR3 sequences in the sample, around 24% were seen once. This clonotype was counted many times. Antigen specificity is unknown. Overall study findings and caveats: Past research had described some motif variants in reactive arthritis synovial fluid and blood. The study looked at matched synovial fluid samples from ankylosing spondylitis patients. Disease-linked clones were reported to be significantly enriched there.

The TCR sequence derives from a male donor with ankylosing spondylitis or in good health (not recorded which). Sequencing was performed on blood, either unsorted or a sorted T cell fraction (not recorded which). The rearrangement uses TRBV5-1 and TRBJ1-1; perhaps TRBD1 as D (6 bases). The CDR3 loop is CASSQTGGPNTEAFF. For the CDR3, the DNA is TGCGCCAGCAGCCAGACTGGGGGGCCGAACACTGAAGCTTTCTTT.